The T cell receptor beta chain under discussion was sequenced for a study of blood T cells in healthy people across ages (dated by TCRdb to 2014 to 2015). As for the study more broadly: In model experiments, template switching captured about one uniquely barcoded TCR beta cDNA molecule for every two T cells. The study measured age-related changes in TCR beta repertoire diversity using deep sequencing normalized with unique cDNA molecular identifiers. The donors were split into four age groups: young (average 16 years), middle-aged (about 40), aged (over 55) and long-lived (approximately 80). Donors of different ages were randomly distributed across sequencing lanes to avoid experimental bias. Two additional independent replicas of 1 million unique cDNA reads from the same blood draw were analyzed for two donors (one aged 18 to 30 and one aged 80 or older).

This clonotype appeared a few times. Its antigen is still unknown. No quality values exist for individual bases; no much larger clone is one base distant. The library was built by means of 5' RACE. TCRdb lists the instrument as Illumina HiSeq 2500. A second 7 to 11 cycle PCR used a sample-barcoded 5' primer and a J-beta primer mix. A template-switch 5' adaptor carrying 12 random nucleotides introduced a unique molecular identifier onto each TCR beta cDNA molecule. At least 2.5 million CDR3-containing paired-end reads were obtained from each sample. First-strand cDNA synthesis was performed from all RNA using the Mint cDNA synthesis kit, with priming by a TRBC-specific oligonucleotide. Following uracil-DNA glycosylase treatment, all cDNA underwent a first 18-cycle PCR with the universal primers M1SS and BC2_uni_R. The original pipeline was this. Normalization of each sample was performed by random selection of 1 million high-quality reads, each carrying a distinct molecular identifier. Instead of being binned into consensus sequences, reads that shared molecular identifiers were thrown out. MiTCR, set to a Q25 quality threshold and the strictest error-elimination algorithm, was used for CDR3 identification, clonotype clustering and error correction. A nonparametric unseen species model using Euler transformation provided a lower-bound estimate of total TCR beta diversity. The public reads were reprocessed in TCRdb via fastp at Q25 and MiXCR, keeping in-frame beta chains. CDR3 protein duplicates are merged, each entry listing the most common genes and DNA. The V and J calls, along with clone size, are taken from TCRdb and not from the paper's own processing. This sample comprises 270,000 or so distinct CDR3 sequences, roughly 27% of them detected only once. Roughly 30% of the sample lies in the top ten.

The approximately 41 donors, aged 6 to 90 years, were systemically healthy Caucasian individuals from Russia. Each donor gave around 9.5 milliliters of peripheral blood, collected into EDTA-treated Vacutainer tubes. Ficoll-Paque density-gradient centrifugation was used to isolate PBMCs, with at least 6.5 million per sample. Total RNA was extracted from PBMCs with Trizol reagent, with at least 6 micrograms obtained per sample. The percentages of naive CD45RAhigh/CD27high T cells were determined by flow cytometry on a PBMC aliquot from every donor. Including the terminal cysteine and phenylalanine, the CDR3 comprises 14 residues. Only CDR3 DNA remains: 42 bases, in frame from the first base. The junction carries 14 bases between V and J, which are trimmed by 5 bases and 0 bases respectively. Per the germline V gene (reference sequence), DFQATT is the CDR1 and SNEGSKA is the CDR2. The paper as a whole reports these results and caveats: There was a strong correlation between observed TCR beta diversity and the percentage of naive T cells measured by flow cytometry. Estimates of total diversity from one million sequenced T cells were regarded as lower bounds and underestimates. Compared with the aged group, the long-lived group had more naive CD4+ T cells, fewer expanded clones and increased TCR diversity, suggesting age selection. Since profiling was done on bulk unsorted PBMCs, naive and antigen-experienced compartments could not be conclusively compared. Because the CMV infection status of the donors was unknown, age-related changes in expanded clonotypes may potentially have been confounded. As age increased, observed TCR beta diversity per million T cells dropped in a roughly linear way, and a significant reduction was already evident by age 40.

The sequenced sample was blood. Here the chain combines TRBV20-1 and TRBJ2-7; TRBD2 is perhaps the D gene, given 6 matching bases. The source is a woman aged 70-85 years in good health. The sequence in DNA is TGCAGTGCTTGGACCGGGACTGACTCCTACGAGCAGTACTTC. It translates as CSAWTGTDSYEQYF.